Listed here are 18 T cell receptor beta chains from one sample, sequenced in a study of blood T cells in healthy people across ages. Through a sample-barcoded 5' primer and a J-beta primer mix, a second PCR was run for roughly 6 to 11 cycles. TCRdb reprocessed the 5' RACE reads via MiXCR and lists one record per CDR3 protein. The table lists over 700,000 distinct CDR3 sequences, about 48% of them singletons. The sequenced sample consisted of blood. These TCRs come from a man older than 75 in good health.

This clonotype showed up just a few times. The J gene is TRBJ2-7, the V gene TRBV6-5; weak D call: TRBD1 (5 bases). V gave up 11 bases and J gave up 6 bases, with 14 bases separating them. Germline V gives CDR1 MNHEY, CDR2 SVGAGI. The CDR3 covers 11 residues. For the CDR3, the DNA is TGTGCCGTGGAAACAGGCTCCGAGCAGTACTTC. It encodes CAVETGSEQYF.

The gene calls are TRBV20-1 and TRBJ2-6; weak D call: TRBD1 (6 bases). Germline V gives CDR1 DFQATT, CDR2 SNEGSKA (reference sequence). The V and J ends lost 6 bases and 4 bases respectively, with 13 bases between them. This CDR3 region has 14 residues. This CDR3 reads CSAFQGYGANVLTF. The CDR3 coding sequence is TGCAGTGCGTTTCAGGGGTACGGGGCCAACGTCCTGACTTTC.

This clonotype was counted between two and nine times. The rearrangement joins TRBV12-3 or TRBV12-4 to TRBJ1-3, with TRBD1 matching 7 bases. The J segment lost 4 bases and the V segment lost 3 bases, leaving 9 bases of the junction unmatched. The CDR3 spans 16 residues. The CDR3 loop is CASSFRRGLGGNTIYF. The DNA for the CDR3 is TGTGCCAGCAGTTTTCGTAGGGGGCTAGGGGGAAACACCATATATTTT.

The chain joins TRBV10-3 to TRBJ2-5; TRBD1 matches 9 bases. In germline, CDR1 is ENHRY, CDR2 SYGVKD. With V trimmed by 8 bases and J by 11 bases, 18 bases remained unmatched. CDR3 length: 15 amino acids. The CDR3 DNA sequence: TGTGCCATCTCGGTGAGGGACAGGGAAAACAATGAGCAGTACTTC. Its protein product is CAISVRDRENNEQYF.

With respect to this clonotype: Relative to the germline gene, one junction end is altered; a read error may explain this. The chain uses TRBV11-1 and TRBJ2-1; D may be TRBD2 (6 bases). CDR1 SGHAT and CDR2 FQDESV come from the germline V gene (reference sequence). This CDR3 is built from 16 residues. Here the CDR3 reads CASSFRRRGRNNEKFF. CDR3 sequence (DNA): TGTGCCAGTAGCTTCCGTCGCCGGGGGAGAAACAATGAGAAGTTCTTC.

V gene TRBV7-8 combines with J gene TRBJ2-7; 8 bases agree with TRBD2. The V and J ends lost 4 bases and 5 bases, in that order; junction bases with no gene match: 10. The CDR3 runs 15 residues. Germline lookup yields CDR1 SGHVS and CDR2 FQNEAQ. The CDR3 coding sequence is TGTGCCAGCAGCTCCGGAGCGGGAGCGACCCACGAGCAGTACTTC. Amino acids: CASSSGAGATHEQYF.

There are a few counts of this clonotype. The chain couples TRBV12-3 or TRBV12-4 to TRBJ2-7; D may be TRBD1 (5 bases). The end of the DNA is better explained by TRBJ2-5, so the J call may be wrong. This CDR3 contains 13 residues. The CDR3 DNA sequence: TGTGCCAGCAGTTTATGGCAGGGCGAGACCCAGTACTTC. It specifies CASSLWQGETQYF.

CDR3 coding DNA: TGCGCCAGCAGCTTGGCCGCCGCGGGAGGCCCCTCCTACAATGAGCAGTTCTTC. It codes for CASSLAAAGGPSYNEQFF. This chain uses TRBV5-1 with TRBJ2-1, with TRBD2 identical over 8 bases. The V gene's germline CDR1 is SGHRS and CDR2 YFSETQ. Trimming removed 0 bases from V and 0 bases from J; junction bases left unmatched: 8. This CDR3 is built from 18 residues.

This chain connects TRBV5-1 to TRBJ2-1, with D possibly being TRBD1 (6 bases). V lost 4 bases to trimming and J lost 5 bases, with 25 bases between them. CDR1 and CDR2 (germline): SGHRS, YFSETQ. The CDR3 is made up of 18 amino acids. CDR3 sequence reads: CASSPSGRRTAKNNEQFF. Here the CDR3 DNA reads TGCGCCAGCAGCCCCTCAGGGCGAAGGACAGCTAAAAACAATGAGCAGTTCTTC.

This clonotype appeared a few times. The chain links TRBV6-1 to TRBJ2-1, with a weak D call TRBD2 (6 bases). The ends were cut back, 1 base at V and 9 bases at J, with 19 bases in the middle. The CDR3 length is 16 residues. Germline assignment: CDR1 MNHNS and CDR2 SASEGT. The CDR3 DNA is TGTGCCAGCAGTGAAGAGGAGATCGTCGTCGGGGGTGAGCAGTTCTTC. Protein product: CASSEEEIVVGGEQFF.

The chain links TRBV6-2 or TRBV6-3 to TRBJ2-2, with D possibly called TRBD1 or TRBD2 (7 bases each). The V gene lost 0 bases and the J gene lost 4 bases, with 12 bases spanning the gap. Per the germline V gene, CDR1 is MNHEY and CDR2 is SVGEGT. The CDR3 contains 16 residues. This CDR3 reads CASSYSGRGGTGELFF. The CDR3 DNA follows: TGTGCCAGCAGTTACTCAGGCAGGGGGGGCACCGGGGAGCTGTTTTTT.

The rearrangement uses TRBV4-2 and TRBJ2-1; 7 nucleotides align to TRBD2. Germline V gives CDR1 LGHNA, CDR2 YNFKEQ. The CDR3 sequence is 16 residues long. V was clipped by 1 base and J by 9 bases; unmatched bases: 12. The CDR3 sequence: CASSQAETSLTSEQFF. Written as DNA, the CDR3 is TGTGCCAGCAGCCAAGCCGAGACTAGCCTCACGAGTGAGCAGTTCTTC.

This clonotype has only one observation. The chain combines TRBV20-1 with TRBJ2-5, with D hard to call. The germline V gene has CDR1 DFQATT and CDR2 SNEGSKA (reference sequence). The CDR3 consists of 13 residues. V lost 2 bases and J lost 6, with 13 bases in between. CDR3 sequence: CSARSNFGKTQYF. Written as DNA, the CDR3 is TGCAGTGCTAGAAGTAACTTCGGAAAGACCCAGTACTTC.

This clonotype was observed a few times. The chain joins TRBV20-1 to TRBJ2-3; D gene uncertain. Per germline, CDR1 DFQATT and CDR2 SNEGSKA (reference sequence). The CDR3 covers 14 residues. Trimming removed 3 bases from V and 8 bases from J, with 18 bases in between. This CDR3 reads CSASPLAVGSTQYF. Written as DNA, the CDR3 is TGCAGTGCTAGCCCCCTTGCGGTGGGTAGTACGCAGTATTTT.

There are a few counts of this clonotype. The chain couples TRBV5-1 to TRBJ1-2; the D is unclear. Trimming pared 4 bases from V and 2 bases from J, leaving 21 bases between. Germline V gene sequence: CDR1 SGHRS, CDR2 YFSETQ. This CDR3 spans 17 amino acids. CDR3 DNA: TGCGCCAGCAGCCAAAAGCCGGGCAGAACACCAAACTATGGCTACACCTTC. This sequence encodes CASSQKPGRTPNYGYTF.

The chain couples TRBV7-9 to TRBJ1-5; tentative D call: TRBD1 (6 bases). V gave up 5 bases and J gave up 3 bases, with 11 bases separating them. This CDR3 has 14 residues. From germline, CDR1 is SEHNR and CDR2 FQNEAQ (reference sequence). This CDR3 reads CASSPDRYNQPQHF. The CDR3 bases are TGTGCCAGCAGCCCTGACAGGTACAATCAGCCCCAGCATTTT.

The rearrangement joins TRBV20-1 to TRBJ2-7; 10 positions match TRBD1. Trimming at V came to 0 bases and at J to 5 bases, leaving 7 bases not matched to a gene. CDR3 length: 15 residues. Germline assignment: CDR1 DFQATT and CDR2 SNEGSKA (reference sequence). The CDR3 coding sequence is TGCAGTGCTAGAGATGGCAGGACAGGGGGTGACGAGCAGTACTTC. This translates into CSARDGRTGGDEQYF.

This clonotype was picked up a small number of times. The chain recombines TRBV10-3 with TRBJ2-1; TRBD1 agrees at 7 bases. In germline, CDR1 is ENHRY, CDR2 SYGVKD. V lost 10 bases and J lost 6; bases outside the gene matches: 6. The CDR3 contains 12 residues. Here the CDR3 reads CATQPGGNEQFF. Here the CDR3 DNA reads TGTGCCACCCAGCCAGGGGGCAATGAGCAGTTCTTC.